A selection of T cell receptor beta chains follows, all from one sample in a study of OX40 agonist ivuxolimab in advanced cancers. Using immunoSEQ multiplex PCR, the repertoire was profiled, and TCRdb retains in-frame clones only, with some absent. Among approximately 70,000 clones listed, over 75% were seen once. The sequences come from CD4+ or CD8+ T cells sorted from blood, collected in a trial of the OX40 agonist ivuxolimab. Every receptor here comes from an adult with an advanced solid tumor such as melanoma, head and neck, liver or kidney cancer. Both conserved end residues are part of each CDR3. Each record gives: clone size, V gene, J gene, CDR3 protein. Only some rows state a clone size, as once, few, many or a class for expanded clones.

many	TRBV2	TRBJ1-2	CASRATGVNYGYTF
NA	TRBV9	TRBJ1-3	CASSDESSGNTIYF
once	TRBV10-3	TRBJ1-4	CAISDRVAANEKLFF
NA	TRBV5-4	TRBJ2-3	CASSLERTDTQYF
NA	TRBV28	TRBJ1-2	CASGRNYGYTF
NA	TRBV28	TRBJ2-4	CASSLADTGRNIQYF
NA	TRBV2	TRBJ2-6	CASSDWTGSGANVLTF
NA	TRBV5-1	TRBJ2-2	CASSSRTSGSGELFF
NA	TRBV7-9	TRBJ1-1	CASSSVRGAGTEAFF
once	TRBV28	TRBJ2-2	CASSPEIFTGELFF
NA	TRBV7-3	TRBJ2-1	CASSSGTSGRWGEQFF
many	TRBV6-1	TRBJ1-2	CASRRWPNYGYTF
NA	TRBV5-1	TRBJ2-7	CASTRTESYEQYF
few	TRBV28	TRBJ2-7	CASDSGRAGEQYF
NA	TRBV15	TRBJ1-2	CATSRADGTAGLGYTF
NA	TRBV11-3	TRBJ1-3	CASSPGTGGNTIYF
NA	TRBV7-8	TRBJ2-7	CASSLELVKQYEQYF
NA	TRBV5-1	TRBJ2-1	CASSAGGSGEAYNEQFF
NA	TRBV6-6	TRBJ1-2	CASSPDTHGYTF
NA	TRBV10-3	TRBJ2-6	CAISGAWTGANVLTF
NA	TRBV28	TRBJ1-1	CASSLLRDRTVMNTEAFF
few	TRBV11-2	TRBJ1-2	CASQGDIDYGYTF
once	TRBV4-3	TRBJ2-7	CASSQELGSGPSYEQYF
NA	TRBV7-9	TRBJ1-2	CASSHDWAGDYGYTF
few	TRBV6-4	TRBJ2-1	CASSVDNAGGLSEQFF
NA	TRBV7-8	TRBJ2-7	CASSPSGRAYYEQYF
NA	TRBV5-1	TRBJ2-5	CASSRTGGQSEETQYF
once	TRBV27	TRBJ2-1	CASSLILAGGRREQFF
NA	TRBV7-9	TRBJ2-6	CASIWTGTGANVLTF
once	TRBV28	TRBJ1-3	CASSFRPASGNTIYF
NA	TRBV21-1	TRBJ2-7	CASSKGGGQGAREQYF
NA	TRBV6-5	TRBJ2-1	CASSYGVRGQYNEQFF
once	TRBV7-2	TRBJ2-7	CASSLGVAGGREQYF
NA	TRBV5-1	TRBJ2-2	CASSPYRHDRNTGELFF
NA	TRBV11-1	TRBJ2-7	CASSVRGYEQYF
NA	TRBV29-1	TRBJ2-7	CSVEGGGDSYEQYF
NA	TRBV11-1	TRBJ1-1	CASSLHRNTEAFF
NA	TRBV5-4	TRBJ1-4	CASGDGLNEKLFF
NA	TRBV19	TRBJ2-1	CASSSIYKAANEQFF
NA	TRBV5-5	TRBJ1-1	CASSLAGLPEAFF
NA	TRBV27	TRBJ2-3	CASSYRDGTQYF
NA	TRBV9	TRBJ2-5	CASSVSGDRKETQYF
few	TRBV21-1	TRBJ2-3	CASPNKGDYFTDTQYF
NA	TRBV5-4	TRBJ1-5	CASSQESGQGNQPQHF
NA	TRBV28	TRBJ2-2	CASLRWTGAFGELFF
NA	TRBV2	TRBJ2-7	CASSEGTSGRGEQYF
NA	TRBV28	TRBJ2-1	CASAPTRDRGYNEQFF
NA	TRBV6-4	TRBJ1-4	CASSRDRNEKLFF